Shown below are 32 T cell receptor beta chains from a single sample sequenced in a study of blood T cell repertoires in COVID-19. Repertoires were generated with immunoSEQ multiplex PCR, while TCRdb's copy carries only in-frame clones and drops some. The sample contains some 240,000 clones, around 86% of which appear only once. The sequenced material came from peripheral blood. The receptors come from a woman in her seventies with COVID-19, enrolled during active disease.

The CDR3 nucleotides read TGTGCCAGCAGCGGAGGTGCGAATAGCTCTGGGGCCAACGTCCTGACTTTC. Protein: CASSGGANSSGANVLTF. The V gene is TRBV9, the J gene TRBJ2-6; no firm D call. This CDR3 has 17 amino acids. V lost 3 bases to trimming and J lost 0 bases, with 13 bases between them. Looked up from germline, CDR1 is SGDLS and CDR2 is YYNGEE.

The rearrangement links TRBV7-9 to TRBJ2-6; no reliable D call. The CDR3 runs 14 residues. V lost 7 bases and J 0 bases, leaving 7 bases between the germline ends. Germline V CDR1 and CDR2: SEHNR, FQNEAQ (reference sequence). The CDR3 sequence is CASIRGSGANVLTF. The CDR3 DNA reads TGTGCCAGCATCCGAGGCTCTGGGGCCAACGTCCTGACTTTC.

The chain uses TRBV19 and TRBJ2-7, with D perhaps TRBD2 (6 bases). CDR1 and CDR2 (germline): LNHDA, SQIVND (reference sequence). The CDR3 extends over 13 amino acids. Trimming took off 5 bases at V and 8 bases at J, with 16 bases between the two ends. The CDR3 sequence: CASSAGLQPQQYF. The CDR3 bases are TGTGCCAGTAGTGCGGGACTCCAGCCGCAGCAGTACTTC.

The chain combines TRBV9 with TRBJ1-4; D possibly corresponds to TRBD1 (6 bases). Trimming removed 0 bases at V and 11 bases at J, with 11 bases between. There are 13 residues in the CDR3. Germline V gives CDR1 SGDLS, CDR2 YYNGEE. The CDR3 DNA is TGTGCCAGCAGCGTAGACAGGGTAGGGAAACTGTTTTTT. Protein sequence: CASSVDRVGKLFF.

The chain links TRBV7-2 to TRBJ1-1; 7 bases map to TRBD1. The CDR3 is 14 residues long. Germline CDR1 reads SGHTA; CDR2 reads FQGNSA. The V gene end was trimmed by 5 bases and the J gene end by 8 bases; junction bases not matched to a gene: 11. CDR3 amino acids: CASSPTRQGREAFF. CDR3 bases: TGTGCCAGCAGCCCCACACGACAGGGACGAGAAGCTTTCTTT.

This clone was seen a handful of times. In the same sample, other DNA sequences code for this CDR3. This sequence joins TRBV9 and TRBJ2-1; D is possibly TRBD2 (5 bases). The CDR3 is made up of 15 amino acids. Trimming stripped 0 bases from V and 0 bases from J, with 7 bases between. CDR1 and CDR2 (germline): SGDLS, YYNGEE. DNA for the CDR3: TGTGCCAGCAGCGTAGTGGGGAGCTCCTACAATGAGCAGTTCTTC. Residues: CASSVVGSSYNEQFF.

V usage is TRBV10-2 and J usage is TRBJ1-6; 10 positions agree with TRBD1. Germline-derived CDR1 and CDR2 are WSHSY and SAAADI. Trimming cost V 11 bases and J 9 bases; bases outside gene matches: 16. This CDR3 is built from 16 residues. Written as DNA, the CDR3 is TGCGCCGCAAGTGTCGGGACAGGGGAAGGGGGTTCACCCCTCCACTTT. As protein: CAASVGTGEGGSPLHF.

This clone was observed many times. V is TRBV9 and J is TRBJ2-1; perhaps TRBD2 as D (5 bases). The V gene's germline CDR1 is SGDLS and CDR2 YYNGEE. V shed 0 bases and J shed 9 bases, with 10 bases lying between them. The CDR3 extends over 13 amino acids. CDR3 amino acids: CASSVVGVGEQFF. The DNA of the CDR3 is TGTGCCAGCAGCGTAGTGGGAGTTGGTGAGCAGTTCTTC.

V and J are TRBV29-1 and TRBJ2-2; TRBD2 might be the D (6 bases). V was shortened by 4 bases and J by 5 bases, with 14 bases between the two germline ends. The germline V gene encodes CDR1 SQVTM and CDR2 ANQGSEA. The CDR3 is 14 residues long. The CDR3, as DNA: TGCAGCGTTGGGGGCGGGAAAGGGACCGGGGAGCTGTTTTTT. It translates to CSVGGGKGTGELFF.

This clone is a singleton in its sample. The V call is TRBV9, the J call TRBJ1-1; D gene uncertain. V shed 3 bases and J shed 10 bases, with 13 bases lying between them. Germline V gene data show CDR1 as SGDLS and CDR2 as YYNGEE. This CDR3 spans 12 amino acids. CDR3 sequence (DNA): TGTGCCAGCAGCGCTGACCTAGGTGGAGCTTTCTTT. Its protein is CASSADLGGAFF.

The chain recombines TRBV7-2 with TRBJ1-6; 8 nucleotides agree with TRBD1. V lost 2 bases, J lost 9 bases, and 9 bases stayed unmatched. The CDR3 length is 16 residues. Germline CDR1 SGHTA, CDR2 FQGNSA. CDR3 region: CASSLQGAGSPSPLHF. CDR3 sequence (DNA): TGTGCCAGCAGCTTACAGGGGGCAGGATCACCTTCACCCCTCCACTTT.

The chain is built from TRBV11-2 and TRBJ2-3; perhaps TRBD2 as D (5 bases). The CDR3 is 13 amino acids. With 6 bases removed from V and 8 bases from J, the gap between germline ends came to 15 bases. Germline CDR1 SGHAT, CDR2 FQNNGV. In DNA, the CDR3 is TGTGCCAGCAGTCCGTATTCTGAGGGTACGCAGTATTTT. Its protein product is CASSPYSEGTQYF.

The chain employs TRBV5-1 and TRBJ1-1; the match to TRBD1 covers 8 bases. V was pared by 2 bases and J by 3 bases, with 3 bases of the junction left unmatched. Germline loops: CDR1 SGHRS, CDR2 YFSETQ. This CDR3 has 14 amino acids. The CDR3 DNA follows: TGCGCCAGCAGCTTCGAGACAGGGGACACTGAAGCTTTCTTT. Amino acids: CASSFETGDTEAFF.

V is TRBV10-3 and J is TRBJ1-1, with unresolved D. This CDR3 is built from 12 residues. Deletions cut 3 bases from V and 6 bases from J, with 8 bases between. CDR1 is ENHRY, CDR2 SYGVKD, per germline. CDR3 sequence (DNA): TGTGCCATCAGTGACAGTCTTGCTGAAGCTTTCTTT. Protein product: CAISDSLAEAFF.

The chain combines TRBV12-3 or TRBV12-4 with TRBJ1-1; D call uncertain. The CDR3 extends over 13 amino acids. Trimming removed 2 bases from V and 4 bases from J, with 8 bases in between. For the CDR3, the DNA is TGTGCCAGCAGTTTACGGGATGCCACTGAAGCTTTCTTT. It is translated as CASSLRDATEAFF.

This clone has just a few counts. The rearrangement uses TRBV5-1 and TRBJ1-1; D possibly corresponds to TRBD1 (5 bases). The V end lost 0 bases, the J end lost 5 bases, and 11 bases lay between the germline ends. From germline, CDR1 is SGHRS and CDR2 YFSETQ. The CDR3 sequence is 14 residues long. In nucleotides, the CDR3 is TGCGCCAGCAGCTTGGGGGGCGCAAGAACTGAAGCTTTCTTT. Translating it yields CASSLGGARTEAFF. Combining the CDR3 with reference TRBV5-1 and TRBJ1-1 gives the whole variable domain KAGVTQTPRYLIKTRGQQVTLSCSPISGHRSVSWYQQTPGQGLQFLFEYFSETQRNKGNFPGRFSGRQFSNSRSEMNVSTLELGDSALYLCASSLGGARTEAFFGQGTRLTVV.

The CDR3 DNA sequence: TGTGCCAGCAGTTGGGTAGCCTCGTCCTACGAGCAGTACTTC. Translation: CASSWVASSYEQYF. The chain joins TRBV27 to TRBJ2-7; no clear D. V lost 4 bases, J lost 1 base, and 11 bases lay in between. The CDR3 spans 14 residues. In germline, CDR1 is MNHEY, CDR2 SMNVEV (reference sequence).

This clone was seen more than once but under ten times. The rearrangement uses TRBV29-1 and TRBJ1-1, with D maybe TRBD1 (5 bases). The CDR3 sequence is 14 residues long. Germline-derived CDR1 and CDR2 are SQVTM and ANQGSEA. Deletions cut 8 bases from V and 1 base from J, with 17 bases between. CDR3 amino acids: CSSAGGRGNTEAFF. The CDR3, as DNA: TGCAGCTCTGCTGGGGGGAGGGGGAACACTGAAGCTTTCTTT. The full variable domain, its missing parts supplied by reference TRBV29-1 and TRBJ1-1, is SAVISQKPSRDICQRGTSLTIQCQVDSQVTMMFWYRQQPGQSLTLIATANQGSEATYESGFVIDKFPISRPNLTFSTLTVSNMSPEDSSIYLCSSAGGRGNTEAFFGQGTRLTVV.

A single count supports this clone. The chain uses TRBV24-1 and TRBJ1-2; D is perhaps TRBD1 (6 bases). V was cut by 12 bases and J by 4 bases, with 20 bases left in between. Germline loops: CDR1 KGHDR, CDR2 SFDVKD. This CDR3 has 14 residues. The CDR3 coding sequence is TGTGCCGTAAAGGGCAGGGGAGATAGCTATGGCTACACCTTC. It codes for CAVKGRGDSYGYTF.

V usage is TRBV6-2 or TRBV6-3 and J usage is TRBJ1-1; D not resolved. CDR1 and CDR2 from the germline V gene are MNHEY and SVGEGT. V lost 0 bases and J 11 bases, leaving 10 bases between the germline ends. The CDR3 spans 12 residues. The CDR3 bases are TGTGCCAGCAGTTACTCGGCGGGCAGGGCTTTCTTT. Protein sequence: CASSYSAGRAFF.

The genes are TRBV9 and TRBJ2-3, with a possible D match to TRBD2 (5 bases). This CDR3 region has 15 residues. Trimming removed 0 bases at V and 2 bases at J, with 10 bases between. Per germline, CDR1 SGDLS and CDR2 YYNGEE. CDR3 sequence (DNA): TGTGCCAGCAGCGTAGTTGGGAGAGCCACAGATACGCAGTATTTT. As protein: CASSVVGRATDTQYF.

The J gene is TRBJ1-5, the V gene TRBV18, with 11 positions matching TRBD1. The V gene's germline CDR1 is KGHSH and CDR2 LQKENI. V lost 0 bases to trimming and J lost 4 bases; unmatched junction nucleotides: 5. The CDR3 totals 17 residues. CDR3 amino acids: CASSPPGQGGKNQPQHF. The DNA for the CDR3 is TGTGCCAGCTCACCACCGGGACAGGGGGGAAAAAATCAGCCCCAGCATTTT.

The rearrangement uses TRBV7-9 and TRBJ1-3; D not resolved. Trimming shortened V by 5 bases and J by 4 bases, and 6 bases separated the two germline ends. This CDR3 is 12 amino acids long. CDR1 SEHNR and CDR2 FQNEAQ come from the germline V gene (reference sequence). CDR3 in amino acids: CASSPTGNTIYF. DNA for the CDR3: TGTGCCAGCAGCCCTACGGGAAACACCATATATTTT.

The chain recombines TRBV28 with TRBJ2-7; 7 bases fit TRBD2. After removal of 7 bases from V and 3 bases from J, the junction contained 12 bases not matched to a gene. Germline V gives CDR1 MDHEN, CDR2 SYDVKM. The CDR3 loop spans 15 amino acids. This CDR3 is CASNPEGLADYEQYF. The DNA of the CDR3 is TGTGCCAGCAATCCTGAGGGGCTAGCGGACTACGAGCAGTACTTC.

The chain carries TRBV2 and TRBJ2-7, with 9 nucleotides matching TRBD1. The germline CDR1 and CDR2 sequences are SNHLY and FYNNEI. The CDR3 extends over 12 amino acids. J gave up 5 bases and V 7 bases, and 3 bases lay outside the gene matches. The CDR3 DNA reads as TGTGCCAGCACCGGACAGGGGAACGAGCAGTACTTC. Translating it yields CASTGQGNEQYF.

This chain connects TRBV15 to TRBJ2-5, with 9 positions matching TRBD2. Germline trimming cut 1 base from V and 5 bases from J; bases unmatched to any gene: 5. The CDR3 is 15 residues long. The V gene's germline CDR1 is LNHNV and CDR2 YYDKDF (reference sequence). The CDR3 DNA reads TGTGCCACCAGCAGAGTCCCGACTAGCGGTGAGACCCAGTACTTC. Translation: CATSRVPTSGETQYF.

The rearrangement uses TRBV7-3 and TRBJ2-1; 8 bases align to TRBD2. The germline V gene encodes CDR1 SGHTA and CDR2 FQGTGA. V lost 1 base to trimming and J lost 4 bases; unmatched junction nucleotides: 6. The CDR3 has 16 amino acids. The CDR3 DNA follows: TGTGCCAGCAGCTTAATGGGCGGGACTAGTTACAATGAGCAGTTCTTC. Its protein product is CASSLMGGTSYNEQFF.

The chain has TRBV28 and TRBJ1-5, with TRBD1 matching over 12 bases. The V and J ends lost 4 bases and 1 base, in that order; junction bases with no gene match: 11. CDR3 size: 19 residues. CDR1 is MDHEN and CDR2 is SYDVKM in the germline V gene. The chain's CDR3 is CASSSPGTGGGRSNQPQHF. The CDR3 DNA reads as TGTGCCAGCAGTTCCCCTGGGACAGGGGGCGGCAGGAGCAATCAGCCCCAGCATTTT.

The V call is TRBV4-3, the J call TRBJ2-7; tentatively, D is TRBD2 (6 bases). The CDR3 covers 15 residues. The V and J ends lost 0 bases and 3 bases respectively, with 12 bases between them. Germline V CDR1 and CDR2: LGHNA, YSLEER. The CDR3 is CASSQEGLPGYEQYF. CDR3 coding DNA: TGCGCCAGCAGCCAAGAGGGACTTCCAGGCTACGAGCAGTACTTC.

CDR3 loop: CATKESGTAYPFF. CDR3 nucleotide sequence: TGTGCCACTAAGGAGTCCGGCACTGCGTATCCGTTCTTC. The chain links TRBV19 to TRBJ2-1, with no clear D. V shed 10 bases and J shed 15 bases, with 25 bases lying between them. This CDR3 has 13 residues. The germline CDR1 and CDR2 sequences are LNHDA and SQIVND (reference sequence). Using reference TRBV19 and TRBJ2-1 for the parts outside the CDR3, the full variable domain is DGGITQSPKYLFRKEGQNVTLSCEQNLNHDAMYWYRQDPGQGLRLIYYSQIVNDFQKGDIAEGYSVSREKKESFPLTVTSAQKNPTAFYLCATKESGTAYPFFGPGTRLTVL.

Of note for this clone: The sample holds other DNA sequences that translate to the same CDR3. The J gene is TRBJ2-1, the V gene TRBV20-1; D gene unclear. There are 11 residues in the CDR3. The V end lost 7 bases, the J end lost 5 bases, and 9 bases lay between the germline ends. Germline V gene data show CDR1 as DFQATT and CDR2 as SNEGSKA (reference sequence). CDR3 region: CSGGPNNEQFF. The CDR3 bases are TGCAGTGGTGGCCCAAACAATGAGCAGTTCTTC.

V usage is TRBV18 and J usage is TRBJ1-1, with D unclear. Trimming cost V 2 bases and J 2 bases, with 9 bases left between them. CDR3 length: 14 residues. The germline V gene has CDR1 KGHSH and CDR2 LQKENI. The CDR3 nucleotides are TGTGCCAGCTCACCAAGGAGAGGCAACACTGAAGCTTTCTTT. Encoded protein: CASSPRRGNTEAFF.